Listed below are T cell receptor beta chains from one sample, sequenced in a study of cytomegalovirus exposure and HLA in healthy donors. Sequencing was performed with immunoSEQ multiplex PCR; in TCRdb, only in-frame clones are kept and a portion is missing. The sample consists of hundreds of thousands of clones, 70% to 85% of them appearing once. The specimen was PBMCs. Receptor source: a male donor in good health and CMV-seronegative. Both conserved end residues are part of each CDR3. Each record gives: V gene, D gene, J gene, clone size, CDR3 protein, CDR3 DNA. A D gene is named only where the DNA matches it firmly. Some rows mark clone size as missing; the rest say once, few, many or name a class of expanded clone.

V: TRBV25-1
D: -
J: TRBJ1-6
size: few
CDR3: CASSWSSYNSPLHF
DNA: TGTGCCAGCAGCTGGAGCTCCTATAATTCACCCCTCCACTTT

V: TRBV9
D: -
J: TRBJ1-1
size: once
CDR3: CASSPLLGGDTEAFF
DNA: TGTGCCAGCAGCCCCCTCCTGGGGGGGGACACTGAAGCTTTCTTT

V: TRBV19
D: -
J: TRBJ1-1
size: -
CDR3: CASSIDLLAGNTEAFF
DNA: TGTGCCAGTAGTATAGATCTATTGGCGGGGAACACTGAAGCTTTCTTT

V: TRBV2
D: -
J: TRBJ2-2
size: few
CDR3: CASSEIEVSGELFF
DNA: TGTGCCAGCAGTGAAATTGAGGTTTCGGGGGAGCTGTTTTTT

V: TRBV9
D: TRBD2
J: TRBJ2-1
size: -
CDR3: CASSVGSGDYNEQFF
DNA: TGTGCCAGCAGCGTAGGGAGCGGGGATTACAATGAGCAGTTCTTC

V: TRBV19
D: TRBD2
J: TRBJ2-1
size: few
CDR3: CASNPGGGSGYNEQFF
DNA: TGTGCCAGTAACCCCGGAGGCGGGAGCGGATACAATGAGCAGTTCTTC

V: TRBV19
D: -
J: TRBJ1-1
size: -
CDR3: CASTGREGPEAFF
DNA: TGTGCCAGTACCGGCAGGGAAGGCCCTGAAGCTTTCTTT

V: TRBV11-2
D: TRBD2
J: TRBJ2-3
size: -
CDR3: CASSLDPPSGVTDTQYF
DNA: TGTGCCAGCAGCTTAGATCCCCCTAGCGGGGTCACAGATACGCAGTATTTT

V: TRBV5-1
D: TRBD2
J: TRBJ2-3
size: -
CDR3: CASSLAPRTSGSTDTQYF
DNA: TGCGCCAGCAGCTTGGCCCCCCGAACTAGCGGTAGCACAGATACGCAGTATTTT

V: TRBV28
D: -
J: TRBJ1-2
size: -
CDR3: CASSLLTTAANYGYTF
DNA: TGTGCCAGCAGTTTATTGACGACAGCCGCTAACTATGGCTACACCTTC

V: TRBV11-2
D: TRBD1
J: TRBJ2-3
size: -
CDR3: CASFPRSGQGTDTQYF
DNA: TGTGCCAGCTTTCCCCGATCGGGACAGGGAACAGATACGCAGTATTTT

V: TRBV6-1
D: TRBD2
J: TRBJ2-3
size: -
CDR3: CASSEVASGISRDTQYF
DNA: TGTGCCAGCAGTGAAGTGGCTAGCGGGATTAGCAGAGATACGCAGTATTTT

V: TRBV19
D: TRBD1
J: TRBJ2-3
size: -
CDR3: CASSDRAGDTQYF
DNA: TGTGCCAGTAGCGACAGGGCCGGAGATACGCAGTATTTT

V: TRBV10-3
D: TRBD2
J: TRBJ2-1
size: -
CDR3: CAISEPGLAGYNEQFF
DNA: TGTGCCATCAGTGAACCGGGACTAGCGGGTTACAATGAGCAGTTCTTC

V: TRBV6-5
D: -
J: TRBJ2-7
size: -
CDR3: CASSYSGTIVSYEQYF
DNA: TGTGCCAGCAGTTACTCGGGGACAATTGTCTCCTACGAGCAGTACTTC

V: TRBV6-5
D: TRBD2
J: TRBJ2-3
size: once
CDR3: CASRNSGSSTDTQYF
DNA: TGTGCCAGCAGAAATAGCGGGAGCAGCACAGATACGCAGTATTTT

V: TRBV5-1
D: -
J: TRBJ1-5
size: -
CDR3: CASSPLDSSNQPQHF
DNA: TGCGCCAGCAGCCCATTAGACAGCAGCAATCAGCCCCAGCATTTT

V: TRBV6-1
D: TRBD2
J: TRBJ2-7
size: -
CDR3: CASSEAGLAGSEQYF
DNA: TGTGCCAGCAGTGAAGCGGGACTAGCGGGAAGCGAGCAGTACTTC

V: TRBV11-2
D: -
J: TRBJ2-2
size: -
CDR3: CASSLIPGKNTGELFF
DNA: TGTGCCAGCAGCTTAATTCCAGGGAAGAACACCGGGGAGCTGTTTTTT

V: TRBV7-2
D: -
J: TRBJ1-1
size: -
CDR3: CASSIHRNTEAFF
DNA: TGTGCCAGCAGCATTCACAGGAACACTGAAGCTTTCTTT

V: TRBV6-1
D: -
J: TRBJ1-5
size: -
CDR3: CASSKGDLYRPQHF
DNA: TGTGCCAGCAGTAAGGGGGACCTTTATAGGCCCCAGCATTTT

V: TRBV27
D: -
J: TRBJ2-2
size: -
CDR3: CASRRFTGELFF
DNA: TGTGCCAGCAGGCGATTCACCGGGGAGCTGTTTTTT

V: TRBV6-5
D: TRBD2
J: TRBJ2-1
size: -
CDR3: CNRGVKAYEQFF
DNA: TGTAATCGGGGGGTTAAAGCGTATGAGCAGTTCTTC

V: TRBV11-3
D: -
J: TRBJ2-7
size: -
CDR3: CASSLGPDEQYF
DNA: TGTGCCAGCAGCTTAGGGCCAGACGAGCAGTACTTC

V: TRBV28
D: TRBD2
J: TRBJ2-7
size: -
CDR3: CASSLGSGSSYEQYF
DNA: TGTGCCAGCAGTTTGGGTAGCGGGAGCTCCTACGAGCAGTACTTC

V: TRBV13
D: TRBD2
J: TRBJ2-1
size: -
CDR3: CASSAPGTSGRGGEQFF
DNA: TGTGCCAGCAGCGCACCGGGGACTAGCGGAAGGGGAGGTGAGCAGTTCTTC

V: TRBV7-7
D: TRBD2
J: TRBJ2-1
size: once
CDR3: CASSPTGTSGNLFF
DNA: TGTGCCAGCAGCCCTACTGGGACTAGCGGGAATCTGTTCTTC

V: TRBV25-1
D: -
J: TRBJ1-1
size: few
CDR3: CASSEFGFGGSGNTEAFF
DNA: TGTGCCAGCAGTGAATTCGGGTTTGGGGGGAGCGGGAACACTGAAGCTTTCTTT

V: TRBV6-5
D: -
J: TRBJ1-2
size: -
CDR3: CASRGTGRDGYTF
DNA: TGTGCCAGCCGAGGAACAGGGAGGGATGGCTACACCTTC

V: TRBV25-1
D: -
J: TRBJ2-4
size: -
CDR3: CASTRWGRAKNIQYF
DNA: TGTGCCAGCACGCGTTGGGGGAGGGCCAAAAACATTCAGTACTTC

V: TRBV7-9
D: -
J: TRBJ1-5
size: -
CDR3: CSSSFPNQPQHF
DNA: TGTTCCAGCAGCTTTCCAAATCAGCCCCAGCATTTT